This TCR beta chain was sequenced during a study of blood T cell repertoires in COVID-19. Study as a whole: Samples taken during acute and convalescent COVID-19 were collected in the United States, Italy and Spain. In each case, the material was cDNA or gDNA derived from T cells, B-cell-depleted T cells, or PBMCs.

Original data processing: Estimates of nucleated cell counts were drawn from the amplification of reference gene primers. Data came from immunoSEQ multiplex PCR; TCRdb stores just in-frame clones and leaves some out. D and trimming were read from the DNA, whereas the V and J calls and clone size are those reported in that table. Of about 94,000 clones detected, around 82% appear once; the ten largest clones hold 6.3%. V shed 8 bases and J shed 3 bases, with 14 bases lying between them. Germline CDR1 reads SGHAT; CDR2 reads FQNNGV. CDR3 length: 13 amino acids. The chain carries TRBV11-2 and TRBJ2-7, with D uncertain. Specimen: peripheral blood. This TCR derives from a man in his fifties or sixties with acute or convalescent COVID-19. The DNA of the CDR3 is TGTGCCAGCTCAGGCCCCTCTCTCTACGAGCAGTACTTC. This encodes CASSGPSLYEQYF.